This T cell receptor (beta chain) was identified in a study of early T cells in non-severe SARS-CoV-2 infection. Looking at the study overall: Bulk RNA taken from unsorted whole blood was sequenced, leaving chains unpaired.

The CDR3 length is 16 residues. From germline, CDR1 is LGHDT and CDR2 YNNKEL (reference sequence). Trimming at V came to 7 bases and at J to 1 base, leaving 8 bases not matched to a gene. Unique molecular identifiers were affixed to single, distinct cDNA molecules. TCRdb independently ran MiXCR on the 5' RACE reads; one entry per CDR3 protein. The data contain more than 65,000 distinct CDR3 sequences, roughly an eighth of them singletons. This clonotype was counted a few times. The sequence was collected from an adult who was a healthcare worker with PCR-confirmed SARS-CoV-2 infection or an uninfected control (not recorded which). What was sequenced was whole blood. The chain couples TRBV3-1 to TRBJ2-2; 8 bases align to TRBD2. CDR3 amino acids: CASTPWRGENTGELFF. The CDR3 region has the DNA TGTGCCAGCACCCCATGGCGGGGGGAGAACACCGGGGAGCTGTTTTTT. The full variable domain, in which reference TRBV3-1 and TRBJ2-2 provide the parts outside the CDR3, is DTAVSQTPKYLVTQMGNDKSIKCEQNLGHDTMYWYKQDSKKFLKIMFSYNNKELIINETVPNRFSPKSPDKAHLNLHINSLELGDSAVYFCASTPWRGENTGELFFGEGSRLTVL.